The 14 T cell receptor beta chains below come from one sample, sequenced in a study of CD8 T cells in ankylosing spondylitis. Their antigens remain unidentified. Study-wide results and caveats: Several highly homologous variants made up a TCR beta motif, and this motif appeared characteristic of ankylosing spondylitis blood.

TCRdb processed the 5' RACE reads anew with MiXCR; each CDR3 protein has one entry. The top ten hold nearly 7% of the sample, which has a few hundred thousand distinct CDR3 sequences, roughly 13% seen once. Source material: blood, either unsorted or a sorted T cell fraction (not recorded which). The receptors stem from a male donor with ankylosing spondylitis.

The sample holds a few counts of this clonotype. V usage is TRBV24-1 and J usage is TRBJ1-1, with D possibly being TRBD1 (5 bases). This CDR3 contains 16 residues. Trimming cost V 9 bases and J 1 base, with 20 bases left between them. Germline V gives CDR1 KGHDR, CDR2 SFDVKD. DNA of the CDR3: TGTGCCACCGACACGAGAGGGGCCCCCTCGAACACTGAAGCTTTCTTT. Protein: CATDTRGAPSNTEAFF.

The V and J genes are TRBV21-1 and TRBJ1-2; TRBD1 was called by the table and not checked on the DNA. TRBV21-1 constitutes a pseudogene. The CDR3 is 18 amino acids. For the CDR3, the DNA is TGTGCCAGCAGCCACCCAAATTGCACAGGGTTCTATTCCAATGGCTACACCTTC. Its translation: CASSHPNCTGFYSNGYTF.

The chain uses TRBV20-1 and TRBJ1-1, with 7 bases aligning to TRBD1. CDR1 DFQATT and CDR2 SNEGSKA come from the germline V gene (reference sequence). V was clipped by 6 bases and J by 5 bases; unmatched bases: 12. The CDR3 runs to 14 residues. CDR3 DNA sequence: TGCAGTGCGATTACGACAGGGAGGCTTACTGAAGCTTTCTTT. Translated, it gives CSAITTGRLTEAFF.

The chain joins TRBV19 to TRBJ1-1; unclear D gene. The CDR3 contains 14 residues. Germline loops: CDR1 LNHDA, CDR2 SQIVND (reference sequence). The V and J ends lost 5 bases and 5 bases respectively, with 15 bases between them. The CDR3 here is CASSYLERGTEAFF. CDR3 DNA: TGTGCCAGTAGTTATTTAGAACGAGGGACTGAAGCTTTCTTT.

This clonotype has ten or more counts. The chain couples TRBV7-6 to TRBJ2-3, with TRBD2 matching 12 bases. The CDR3 sequence is 16 residues long. Germline CDR1 is SGHVS and CDR2 is FNYEAQ. The trim removed 5 bases at V and 2 bases at J, leaving 5 bases unmatched. Here the CDR3 DNA reads TGTGCCAGCAGCCTTCTAGCGGGAGGGATCACAGATACGCAGTATTTT. It specifies CASSLLAGGITDTQYF.

This sequence joins TRBV5-5 and TRBJ1-4, with unresolved D. The V end was cut by 4 bases, the J end by 0 bases, with 7 bases between. Germline V gene sequence: CDR1 SGHKS, CDR2 YYEKEE (reference sequence). The CDR3 runs to 14 residues. This CDR3 is CASSIQPTNEKLFF. The CDR3 DNA follows: TGTGCCAGCAGCATTCAGCCAACTAATGAAAAACTGTTTTTT. Combining the CDR3 with reference TRBV5-5 and TRBJ1-4 gives the whole variable domain DAGVTQSPTHLIKTRGQQVTLRCSPISGHKSVSWYQQVLGQGPQFIFQYYEKEERGRGNFPDRFSARQFPNYSSELNVNALLLGDSALYLCASSIQPTNEKLFFGSGTQLSVL.

This clonotype was detected many times. The chain uses TRBV5-1 and TRBJ1-2; 8 bases map to TRBD1. Losses at the gene ends were 0 bases for V and 6 bases for J; bases not matched to a gene: 7. The CDR3 loop spans 15 amino acids. The germline V gene has CDR1 SGHRS and CDR2 YFSETQ. CDR3 DNA sequence: TGCGCCAGCAGCTTGGCCCCAGGGGGCGCGAATGGCTACACCTTC. Translated: CASSLAPGGANGYTF.

As DNA, the CDR3 is TGCGCCAGCAGCAAGGACAGTCTTCTAAGGGGGAACACTGAAGCTTTCTTT. As protein: CASSKDSLLRGNTEAFF. The chain joins TRBV5-1 to TRBJ1-1; tentatively, D is TRBD1 (6 bases). V was clipped by 4 bases and J by 1 base, with 20 bases between them. CDR1 and CDR2 from the germline V gene are SGHRS and YFSETQ. The CDR3 runs to 17 residues. Complete variable domain (other parts from reference TRBV5-1 and TRBJ1-1): KAGVTQTPRYLIKTRGQQVTLSCSPISGHRSVSWYQQTPGQGLQFLFEYFSETQRNKGNFPGRFSGRQFSNSRSEMNVSTLELGDSALYLCASSKDSLLRGNTEAFFGQGTRLTVV.

The chain links TRBV6-2 or TRBV6-3 to TRBJ2-5; a possible D gene is TRBD1 (6 bases). Trimming stripped 6 bases from V and 0 bases from J, with 11 bases between. In germline, CDR1 is MNHEY, CDR2 SVGEGT. This CDR3 comprises 14 residues. CDR3 DNA: TGTGCCAGCAGAACCCAGGGGTACCAAGAGACCCAGTACTTC. As protein: CASRTQGYQETQYF.

The CDR3 DNA is TGTGCCAGCAGCCTGTCGATAGGAAACACTGAAGCTTTCTTT. This encodes CASSLSIGNTEAFF. The chain uses TRBV7-9 and TRBJ1-1; D call uncertain. Germline CDR1 and CDR2: SEHNR and FQNEAQ (reference sequence). The V end was cut by 5 bases, the J end by 2 bases, with 12 bases between. This CDR3 region has 14 residues.

The chain joins TRBV5-6 to TRBJ2-2, with D possibly being TRBD2 (6 bases). CDR1 and CDR2 (germline): SGHDT, YYEEEE. The ends were cut back, 0 bases at V and 4 bases at J, with 10 bases in the middle. The CDR3 spans 15 residues. CDR3 region: CASSLVGSGTGELFF. The CDR3 nucleotides are TGTGCCAGCAGCTTGGTCGGGAGTGGCACCGGGGAGCTGTTTTTT.

This clonotype was counted many times. The J gene is TRBJ2-2, the V gene TRBV29-1; no clear D gene. The germline gives CDR1 SQVTM, CDR2 ANQGSEA. The CDR3 has 14 amino acids. V gave up 4 bases and J gave up 3 bases, with 12 bases separating them. Written as DNA, the CDR3 is TGCAGCGTTGTGTTGGTGGTTCACACCGGGGAGCTGTTTTTT. Amino acid sequence: CSVVLVVHTGELFF.

The chain employs TRBV19 and TRBJ2-3; the D is unclear. CDR3 length: 13 amino acids. Deletions cut 5 bases from V and 5 bases from J, with 11 bases between. Germline CDR1 and CDR2: LNHDA and SQIVND (reference sequence). The CDR3 reads CASSLGGEDTQYF. The CDR3 DNA follows: TGTGCCAGTAGTTTAGGTGGGGAAGATACGCAGTATTTT.

The sample holds a few counts of this clonotype. CDR3 bases: TGTGCCACCAGAGAGGCAGGGATGGGTCAGCCCCAGCATTTT. It translates to CATREAGMGQPQHF. V and J are TRBV15 and TRBJ1-5; possible D gene TRBD1, 5 bases. Trimming removed 6 bases at V and 6 bases at J, with 15 bases between. Per germline, CDR1 LNHNV and CDR2 YYDKDF (reference sequence). This CDR3 is built from 14 residues.